The 9 T cell receptor beta chains reported below all come from one sample, sequenced in a study of T cell clonality in common variable immunodeficiency. Assay: immunoSEQ multiplex PCR; the TCRdb copy retains only in-frame clones and omits some. Singletons are absent from the sample, which has fewer than 75,000 clones. Sequencing input: peripheral blood mononuclear cells. The receptors come from a person aged 18-70 years in good health.

This clone has ten or more counts. Coverage ceases 3 residues before the CDR3 finishes, and the germline J gene fills in the end. The chain has TRBV2 and TRBJ1-2, with 8 nucleotides matching TRBD1. This CDR3 has 15 amino acids. Trimming cost V 3 bases and J 7 bases; bases outside gene matches: 10. Looked up from germline, CDR1 is SNHLY and CDR2 is FYNNEI. CDR3 protein: CASSDWGQGALGYTF. The sequenced CDR3 bases are TGTGCCAGCAGTGATTGGGGGCAGGGGGCACTTGGC.

This clone was seen at least ten times. With the read ending 3 residues before the CDR3 end, the germline J gene is used to fill in that end. The sample contains more than one DNA sequence encoding this CDR3. The J gene is TRBJ1-1, the V gene TRBV30; 11 nucleotides line up with TRBD1. This CDR3 region has 18 residues. Trimming at V came to 1 base and at J to 0 bases, leaving 10 bases not matched to a gene. Germline CDR1 reads GTSNPN; CDR2 reads SVGIG (reference sequence). The CDR3 reads CAWSGPEGTGGMNTEAFF. The sequenced CDR3 bases are TGTGCCTGGAGTGGCCCCGAGGGGACAGGGGGGATGAACACTGAA.

The table lists this clone with many counts. The CDR3 end falls 3 residues outside the read, so it is completed with the germline J gene. The chain links TRBV4-2 to TRBJ2-3; TRBD2 agrees at 9 bases. V lost 3 bases and J lost 4; bases outside the gene matches: 5. In germline, CDR1 is LGHNA, CDR2 YNFKEQ. The CDR3 has 15 amino acids. Incomplete CDR3 DNA: TGTGCCAGCAGCCAGGGCGGGGGGGCCTCAGATACG. As protein: CASSQGGGASDT. The CDR3, in full, reads CASSQGGGASDTQYF.

This clone was counted a few times. The read gets to within 3 residues of the CDR3 end, and the germline J gene fills in the rest. This chain connects TRBV19 to TRBJ1-2; perhaps TRBD1 as D (6 bases). Germline V lookup: CDR1 LNHDA, CDR2 SQIVND (reference sequence). CDR3 size: 15 residues. Trimming stripped 3 bases from V and 5 bases from J, with 16 bases between. Partial CDR3 DNA: TGTGCCAGTAGTATTTTGGCAGGGGCAAAATATGGC. Amino acid sequence: CASSILAGAKYG. The whole CDR3 protein reads CASSILAGAKYGYTF.

Remarks on this clone: From the germline J gene comes the end of the CDR3, since the read stops 3 residues before it. V is TRBV18 and J is TRBJ2-1; D gene uncertain. Per the germline V gene, CDR1 is KGHSH and CDR2 is LQKENI. The CDR3 runs 16 residues. Trimming left V 2 bases short and J 8 bases short, with 19 bases between. CDR3 bases read: TGTGCCAGCTCACCAAACGAAGGAGCAAAGGGCCATGAG. Translating it yields CASSPNEGAKGHE. The entire CDR3 is CASSPNEGAKGHEQFF.

This clone has ten or more counts. The CDR3 spells CSARDGGGYEQYF. CDR3 bases read: TGCAGTGCTAGAGATGGGGGGGGATACGAG. The rearrangement joins TRBV20-1 to TRBJ2-7, with 7 bases that match TRBD2. The read ends 3 residues early relative to the CDR3; the germline J gene fills the gap. Germline assignment: CDR1 DFQATT and CDR2 SNEGSKA (reference sequence). CDR3 length: 13 residues. V shed 0 bases and J 4 bases; nucleotides not matched to a gene: 3.

The table lists this clone with many counts. The sequence runs out 3 residues before the end of the CDR3; the remainder is reconstructed from the germline J gene. V gene TRBV2 combines with J gene TRBJ1-5, with D perhaps TRBD1 (5 bases). CDR3 size: 14 residues. V lost 1 base, J lost 4 bases, and 8 bases lay in between. Per the germline V gene, CDR1 is SNHLY and CDR2 is FYNNEI. The CDR3 protein is CASSEGGENQPQHF. The CDR3 bases that were read are TGTGCCAGCAGTGAAGGGGGGGAGAATCAGCCC. Full variable domain (missing parts from reference TRBV2 and TRBJ1-5): EPEVTQTPSHQVTQMGQEVILRCVPISNHLYFYWYRQILGQKVEFLVSFYNNEISEKSEIFDDQFSVERPDGSNFTLKIRSTKLEDSAMYFCASSEGGENQPQHFGDGTRLSIL.

This clone was observed many times. Sequencing ends 3 residues short of the CDR3 end; the germline J gene provides the rest. V usage is TRBV20-1 and J usage is TRBJ2-1; 13 nucleotides align to TRBD2. The CDR3 length is 15 residues. J lost 4 bases, V lost 6 bases, and 6 bases had no gene match. Germline V CDR1 and CDR2: DFQATT, SNEGSKA (reference sequence). CDR3 DNA, as far as it was read: TGCAGTGCCACCGGGACTAGCGGGGATTACAATGAG. Translating it yields CSATGTSGDYNE. The CDR3 in its entirety is CSATGTSGDYNEQFF.

The sample holds many counts of this clone. The sequence runs out 3 residues before the end of the CDR3; the remainder is reconstructed from the germline J gene. The rearrangement uses TRBV3-1 (or the pseudogene TRBV3-2) and TRBJ2-7; 8 positions agree with TRBD1. Per germline, CDR1 LGHDT and CDR2 YNNKEL (reference sequence). V trimming: 1 base; J trimming: 0 bases; junction bases outside the gene matches: 11. The CDR3 runs to 18 residues. The covered CDR3 bases are TGTGCCAGCAGCCAAGTCCCCCCAAGGACAGGGACCTCCTACGAG. It codes for CASSQVPPRTGTSYE. The whole CDR3 protein is CASSQVPPRTGTSYEQYF.